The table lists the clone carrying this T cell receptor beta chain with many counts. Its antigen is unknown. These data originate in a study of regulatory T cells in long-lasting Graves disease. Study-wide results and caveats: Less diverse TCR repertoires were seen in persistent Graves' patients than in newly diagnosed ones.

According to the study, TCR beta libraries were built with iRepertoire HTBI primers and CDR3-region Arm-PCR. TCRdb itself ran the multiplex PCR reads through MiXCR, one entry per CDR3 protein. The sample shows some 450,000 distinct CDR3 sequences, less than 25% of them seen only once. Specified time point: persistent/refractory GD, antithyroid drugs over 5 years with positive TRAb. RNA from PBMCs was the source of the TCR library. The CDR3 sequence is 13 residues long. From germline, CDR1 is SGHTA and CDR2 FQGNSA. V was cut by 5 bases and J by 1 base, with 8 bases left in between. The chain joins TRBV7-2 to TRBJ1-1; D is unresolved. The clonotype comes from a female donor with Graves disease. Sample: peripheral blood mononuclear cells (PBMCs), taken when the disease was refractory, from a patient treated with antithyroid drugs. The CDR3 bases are TGTGCCAGCAGCCCATCCCCGAACACTGAAGCTTTCTTT. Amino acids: CASSPSPNTEAFF.